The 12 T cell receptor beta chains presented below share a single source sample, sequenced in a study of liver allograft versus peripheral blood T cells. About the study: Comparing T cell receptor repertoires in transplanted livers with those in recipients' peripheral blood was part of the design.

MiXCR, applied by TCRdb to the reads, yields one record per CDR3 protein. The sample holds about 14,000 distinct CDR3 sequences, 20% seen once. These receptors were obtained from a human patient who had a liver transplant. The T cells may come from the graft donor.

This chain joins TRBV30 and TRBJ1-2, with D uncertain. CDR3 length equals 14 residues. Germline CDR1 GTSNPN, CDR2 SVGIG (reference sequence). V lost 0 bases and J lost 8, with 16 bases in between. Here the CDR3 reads CAWSVLGEGLGYTF. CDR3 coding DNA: TGTGCCTGGAGTGTACTTGGAGAGGGTTTAGGCTACACCTTC.

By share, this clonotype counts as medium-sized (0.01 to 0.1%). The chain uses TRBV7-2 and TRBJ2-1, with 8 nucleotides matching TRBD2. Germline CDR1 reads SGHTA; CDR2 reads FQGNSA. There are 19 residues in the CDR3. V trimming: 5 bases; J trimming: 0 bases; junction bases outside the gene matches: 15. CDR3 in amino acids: CASSLPRAGAPSSYNEQFF. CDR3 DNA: TGTGCCAGCAGCCTGCCTAGAGCGGGGGCCCCCTCCTCCTACAATGAGCAGTTCTTC.

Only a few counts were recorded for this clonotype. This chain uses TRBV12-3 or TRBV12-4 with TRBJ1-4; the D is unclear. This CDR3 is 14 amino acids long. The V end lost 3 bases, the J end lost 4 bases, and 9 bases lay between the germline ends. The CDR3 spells CASSLRQSNEKLFF. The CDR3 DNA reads TGTGCCAGCAGTTTGCGGCAGAGTAATGAAAAACTGTTTTTT.

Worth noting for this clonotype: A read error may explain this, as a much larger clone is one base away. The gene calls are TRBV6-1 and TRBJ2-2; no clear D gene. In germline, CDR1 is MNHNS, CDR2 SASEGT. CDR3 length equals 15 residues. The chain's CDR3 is CGSKDGLDSTGELFF. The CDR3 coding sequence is TGTGGCAGCAAGGACGGCCTAGATAGCACCGGGGAGCTGTTTTTT.

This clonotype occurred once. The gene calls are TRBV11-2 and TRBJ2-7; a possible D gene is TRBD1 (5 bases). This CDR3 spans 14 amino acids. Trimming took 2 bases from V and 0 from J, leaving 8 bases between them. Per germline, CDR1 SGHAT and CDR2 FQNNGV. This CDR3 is CASSLSDNSYEQYF. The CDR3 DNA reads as TGTGCCAGCAGCTTATCGGACAACTCCTACGAGCAGTACTTC.

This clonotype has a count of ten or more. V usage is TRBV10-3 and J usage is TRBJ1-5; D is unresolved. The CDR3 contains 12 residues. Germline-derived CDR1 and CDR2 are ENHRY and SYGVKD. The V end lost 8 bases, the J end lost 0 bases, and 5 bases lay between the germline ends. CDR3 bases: TGTGCCATCGGACCTAGCAATCAGCCCCAGCATTTT. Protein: CAIGPSNQPQHF.

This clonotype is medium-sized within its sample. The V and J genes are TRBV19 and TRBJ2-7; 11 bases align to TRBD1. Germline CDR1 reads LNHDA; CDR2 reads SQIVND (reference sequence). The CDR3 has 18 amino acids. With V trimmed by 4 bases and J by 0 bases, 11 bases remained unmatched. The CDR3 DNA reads TGTGCCAGTAGTAATCCCGGAAGGACAGGGGGCAACTCCTACGAGCAGTACTTC. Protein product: CASSNPGRTGGNSYEQYF.

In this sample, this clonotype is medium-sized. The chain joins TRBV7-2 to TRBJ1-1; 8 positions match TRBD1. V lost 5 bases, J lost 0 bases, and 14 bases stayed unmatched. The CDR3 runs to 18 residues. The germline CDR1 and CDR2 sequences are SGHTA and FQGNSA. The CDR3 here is CASSLGQGMGVMNTEAFF. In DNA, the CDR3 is TGTGCCAGCAGCCTCGGACAGGGCATGGGAGTAATGAACACTGAAGCTTTCTTT.

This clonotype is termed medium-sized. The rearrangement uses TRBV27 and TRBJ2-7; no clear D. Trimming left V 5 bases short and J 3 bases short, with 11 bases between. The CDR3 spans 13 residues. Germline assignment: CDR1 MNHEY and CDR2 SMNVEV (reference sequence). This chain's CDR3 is CASSPLRGYEQYF. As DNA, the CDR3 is TGTGCCAGCAGTCCCCTCCGAGGCTACGAGCAGTACTTC.

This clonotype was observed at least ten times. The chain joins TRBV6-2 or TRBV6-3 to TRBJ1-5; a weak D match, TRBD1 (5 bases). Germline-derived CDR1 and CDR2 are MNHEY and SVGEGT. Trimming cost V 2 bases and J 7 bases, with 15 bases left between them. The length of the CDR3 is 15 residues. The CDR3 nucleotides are TGTGCCAGCAGTTACGGGGGTCGGGCGGGGCAGCCCCAGCATTTT. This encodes CASSYGGRAGQPQHF.

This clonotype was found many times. CDR3 coding DNA: TGCAGCGCAGGGGTTTACTCAAAGCAGTACTTC. This translates into CSAGVYSKQYF. The chain has TRBV29-1 and TRBJ2-7; D is perhaps TRBD1 (6 bases). With 7 bases removed from V and 8 bases from J, the gap between germline ends came to 15 bases. This CDR3 spans 11 amino acids. Germline V gene lookup returns CDR1 SQVTM and CDR2 ANQGSEA.

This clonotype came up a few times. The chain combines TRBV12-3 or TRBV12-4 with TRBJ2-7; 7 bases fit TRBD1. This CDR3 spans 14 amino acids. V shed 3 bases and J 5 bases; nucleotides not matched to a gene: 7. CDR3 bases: TGTGCCAGCAGTTTCAGACAGGGCATAGACGAGCAGTACTTC. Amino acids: CASSFRQGIDEQYF.